The following is a TCR beta chain sequence with its context. What it binds is unknown. This table comes from immunoSEQ multiplex PCR, and its TCRdb copy is limited to in-frame clones, with some not included. This sample yields about 2 million clones, of which about 95% are seen a single time; 0.1% to 0.15% belongs to the top ten. The data derive from a study of shared clonotypes between healthy human individuals. Findings of the study overall: Across subsets, estimated richness was generally greater for naive than for memory populations.

Germline V gene sequence: CDR1 LNHNV, CDR2 YYDKDF (reference sequence). The CDR3 is made up of 19 amino acids. V lost 0 bases, J lost 4 bases, and 23 bases lay in between. The source of this sequence is a man aged 18 to 29 in good health. The chain carries TRBV15 and TRBJ2-3; the D gene could be TRBD1 or TRBD2 (6 bases each). Sequenced: naive CD4+ T cells sorted from blood. The sample's subset: CD45RA+ positively selected. Here the CDR3 DNA reads TGTGCCACCAGCAGAGACTCTCGGGGGCTGTGGCAAATGGCAGATACGCAGTATTTT. Translation gives CATSRDSRGLWQMADTQYF.